This TCR beta chain is drawn from a study of T cell responses to AZD1222 COVID-19 vaccine. Study-wide results and limits: Donors in the cohort were predominantly white British and more often female, and clonal diversity was possibly underestimated. Across spike, vaccine-associated CD4 TCRs were found, dominant at 160-218 and 743-854.

Generated by immunoSEQ multiplex PCR, the TCRdb table keeps only in-frame clones and is missing some. This table holds more than 110,000 clones, approximately 89% found once. As concerns this clone: Its cognate antigen is unknown.

The receptor was isolated from an adult in good health. This material consisted of peripheral blood, taken on day 0 of AZD1222 vaccination.

CDR3 amino acids: CASLNPGRRPYNEQFF. The CDR3, as DNA: TGTGCCAGCCTAAACCCGGGACGGCGACCCTACAATGAGCAGTTCTTC. The chain links TRBV2 to TRBJ2-1; D possibly matches TRBD1 or TRBD2 (5 bases each). The V gene's germline CDR1 is SNHLY and CDR2 FYNNEI. CDR3 length: 16 amino acids. Between the trimmed V and J ends, which lost 8 bases and 2 bases, there was a span of 19 bases.